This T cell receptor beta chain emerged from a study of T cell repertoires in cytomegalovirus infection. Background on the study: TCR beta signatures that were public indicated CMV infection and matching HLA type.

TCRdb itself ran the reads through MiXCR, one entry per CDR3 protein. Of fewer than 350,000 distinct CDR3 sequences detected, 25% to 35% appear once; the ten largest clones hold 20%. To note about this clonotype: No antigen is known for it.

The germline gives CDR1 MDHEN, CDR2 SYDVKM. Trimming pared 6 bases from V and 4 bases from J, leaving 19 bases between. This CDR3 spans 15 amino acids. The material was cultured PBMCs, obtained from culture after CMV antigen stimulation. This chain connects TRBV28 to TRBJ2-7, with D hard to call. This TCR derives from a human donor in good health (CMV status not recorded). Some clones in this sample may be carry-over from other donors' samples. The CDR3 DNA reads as TGTGCCAGCAGCCCCTCGGGCCACTCCGTTTACGAGCAGTACTTC. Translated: CASSPSGHSVYEQYF.